These 26 T cell receptor beta chains were all obtained from the same sample, sequenced in a study of human T cells and chemical hapten exposure. Time point denoted: patch test 2, 6 weeks after DPC sensitization. The treatment is: therapeutic diphenylcyclopropenone sensitization with weekly scalp DPC. TCRdb passed the RACE reads through MiXCR, listing each CDR3 protein once. This table holds 110,000 to 150,000 distinct CDR3 sequences, about 12% found once. The sequencing used whole blood, collected in connection with sensitization to the hapten diphenylcyclopropenone (DPC). These receptor sequences come from a woman in her forties or fifties with alopecia areata. Some clones in this sample may be carry-over from other donors' samples.

This clonotype was picked up many times. The chain combines TRBV25-1 with TRBJ2-1; D is perhaps TRBD2 (6 bases). Per germline, CDR1 MGHDK and CDR2 SYGVNS. V was cut by 5 bases and J by 14 bases, with 16 bases left in between. The CDR3 is made up of 12 amino acids. This CDR3 is CASSTFGDSEFF. The DNA of the CDR3 is TGTGCCAGCAGTACCTTCGGGGACTCGGAGTTCTTC.

The sample holds a few counts of this clonotype. V and J are TRBV3-1 and TRBJ2-2; TRBD1 matches 10 bases. V lost 6 bases, J lost 4 bases, and 11 bases stayed unmatched. CDR3 size: 17 residues. Germline loops: CDR1 LGHDT, CDR2 YNNKEL (reference sequence). Here the CDR3 DNA reads TGTGCCAGCAGTAGTCGACTGGGACAGGGGATCACCGGGGAGCTGTTTTTT. Its translation is CASSSRLGQGITGELFF.

J is TRBJ2-3 and V is TRBV6-2 or TRBV6-3; 7 positions agree with TRBD2. In germline, CDR1 is MNHEY, CDR2 SVGEGT. The CDR3 has 16 residues. Trimming took 2 bases from V and 2 from J; bases not matched to a gene: 7. CDR3 sequence: CASSYTVRETTDTQYF. The CDR3 DNA sequence: TGTGCCAGCAGTTACACCGTGCGGGAGACCACAGATACGCAGTATTTT.

The J gene is TRBJ2-1, the V gene TRBV7-9; 9 bases line up with TRBD1. Germline CDR1 is SEHNR and CDR2 is FQNEAQ (reference sequence). J lost 5 bases, V lost 6 bases, and 8 bases had no gene match. There are 15 residues in the CDR3. CDR3 nucleotides: TGTGCCAGCAGAGCTTGGGGGACAGGGCACAATGAGCAGTTCTTC. It is translated as CASRAWGTGHNEQFF.

This clonotype appeared a few times. The chain combines TRBV25-1 with TRBJ1-4; D gene ambiguous. Trimming took off 3 bases at V and 7 bases at J, with 9 bases between the two ends. The CDR3 sequence is 13 residues long. CDR1 and CDR2 from the germline V gene are MGHDK and SYGVNS. The CDR3 DNA follows: TGTGCCAGCAGTGATCCGACAATTGAAAAACTGTTTTTT. Translation gives CASSDPTIEKLFF.

This clonotype was detected many times. The chain links TRBV7-2 to TRBJ2-6; D is possibly TRBD2 (6 bases). Trimming pared 5 bases from V and 1 base from J, leaving 15 bases between. CDR1 and CDR2 (germline): SGHTA, FQGNSA. The CDR3 loop spans 17 amino acids. The CDR3 nucleotides read TGTGCCAGCAGCGGAGCCGGGACTGCATCTGGGGCCAACGTCCTGACTTTC. This encodes CASSGAGTASGANVLTF.

V usage is TRBV20-1 and J usage is TRBJ2-1; 9 nucleotides align to TRBD2. Germline lookup yields CDR1 DFQATT and CDR2 SNEGSKA (reference sequence). The J segment lost 10 bases and the V segment lost 2 bases, leaving 12 bases of the junction unmatched. The length of the CDR3 is 15 residues. The CDR3 loop reads CSARSGVSGRVEQFF. The CDR3 bases are TGCAGTGCTAGATCGGGGGTTAGCGGGAGAGTGGAGCAGTTCTTC.

The V and J genes are TRBV21-1 and TRBJ2-5; the D segment call TRBD1 is taken from the table without a DNA check. TRBV21-1 is assigned pseudogene status. This CDR3 contains 14 residues. The CDR3 DNA is TGTGCCAGCAGCAACCGGGACAGCCAAGAGACCCAGTACTTC. This codes for CASSNRDSQETQYF.

V is TRBV20-1 and J is TRBJ2-4, with D perhaps matching TRBD1 (6 bases). Germline CDR1 is DFQATT and CDR2 is SNEGSKA (reference sequence). The CDR3 runs 14 residues. Between the trimmed V and J ends, which lost 0 bases and 6 bases, there was a span of 12 bases. DNA of the CDR3: TGCAGTGCTAGAGAATGGGGGCTGGGAAACATTCAGTACTTC. This encodes CSAREWGLGNIQYF.

This clonotype was observed at least ten times. The V and J genes are TRBV7-2 and TRBJ1-4; TRBD1 matches 7 bases. Germline loops: CDR1 SGHTA, CDR2 FQGNSA. The ends lost 4 bases at V and 6 bases at J; junction bases unmatched: 5. This CDR3 has 14 amino acids. The chain's CDR3 is CASSSSTGYEKLFF. The CDR3 DNA reads TGTGCCAGCAGCTCGTCGACAGGGTATGAAAAACTGTTTTTT.

This clonotype was counted between two and nine times. The gene calls are TRBV11-2 and TRBJ2-1, with D possibly called TRBD1 or TRBD2 (5 bases each). The V gene lost 3 bases and the J gene lost 8 bases, with 17 bases spanning the gap. There are 15 residues in the CDR3. Germline values: CDR1 SGHAT, CDR2 FQNNGV. This chain's CDR3 is CASSLGRFSWDEQFF. Written as DNA, the CDR3 is TGTGCCAGCAGCTTGGGACGATTTAGCTGGGATGAGCAGTTCTTC.

This clonotype has more than one count but fewer than ten. This chain joins TRBV12-3 or TRBV12-4 and TRBJ2-3; D is possibly TRBD1 or TRBD2 (6 bases each). The CDR3 totals 15 residues. Trimming stripped 6 bases from V and 5 bases from J, with 18 bases between. CDR3 region: CASRRQGTGGDTQYF. The CDR3 bases are TGTGCCAGCAGGCGTCAGGGGACCGGGGGAGATACGCAGTATTTT.

This clonotype was seen more than once but under ten times. This sequence joins TRBV5-4 and TRBJ1-6, with D possibly being TRBD1 (6 bases). CDR3 size: 14 residues. V lost 4 bases and J 10 bases, leaving 15 bases between the germline ends. Germline-derived CDR1 and CDR2 are SGHNT and YYREEE (reference sequence). This CDR3 reads CASSRRDTNSPLHF. The CDR3 DNA reads TGTGCCAGCAGCCGCCGGGACACTAACTCACCCCTCCACTTT.

The chain joins TRBV27 to TRBJ2-3; 12 nucleotides match TRBD2. The CDR3 has 19 residues. In germline, CDR1 is MNHEY, CDR2 SMNVEV (reference sequence). Trimming cost V 5 bases and J 3 bases; bases outside gene matches: 15. CDR3: CASSLLMSRGLAGTDTQYF. The CDR3 nucleotides are TGTGCCAGCAGTCTACTTATGAGCCGCGGACTAGCGGGAACAGATACGCAGTATTTT.

The table lists this clonotype with a few counts. This chain links TRBV11-3 with TRBJ2-5; D gene uncertain. Germline assignment: CDR1 SGHNT and CDR2 YENEEA. Trimming removed 1 base at V and 0 bases at J, with 3 bases between. CDR3 size: 13 residues. The CDR3 reads CASSLGYQETQYF. For the CDR3, the DNA is TGTGCCAGCAGCTTAGGGTACCAAGAGACCCAGTACTTC.

In its sample, this clonotype was seen many times. The chain has TRBV2 and TRBJ1-1; 7 positions agree with TRBD1. Germline CDR1 and CDR2: SNHLY and FYNNEI. The V and J ends lost 6 bases and 7 bases, in that order; junction bases with no gene match: 2. The CDR3 extends over 11 amino acids. The CDR3 region is CASRTGIEAFF. CDR3 DNA sequence: TGTGCCAGCAGGACAGGGATTGAAGCTTTCTTT.

A few counts support this clonotype. CDR3 loop: CASSLTPTGGTDTQYF. CDR3 DNA: TGTGCCAGCAGCTTAACCCCTACAGGGGGCACAGATACGCAGTATTTT. This chain links TRBV7-3 with TRBJ2-3; 7 bases agree with TRBD1. This CDR3 comprises 16 residues. J was trimmed by 1 base and V by 0 bases; bases with no gene match: 4. Looked up from germline, CDR1 is SGHTA and CDR2 is FQGTGA. Drawing the rest from reference TRBV7-3 and TRBJ2-3, the complete variable domain is GAGVSQTPSNKVTEKGKYVELRCDPISGHTALYWYRQSLGQGPEFLIYFQGTGAADDSGLPNDRFFAVRPEGSVSTLKIQRTERGDSAVYLCASSLTPTGGTDTQYFGPGTRLTVL.

The chain carries TRBV3-1 and TRBJ1-4, with D hard to call. With 2 bases removed from V and 5 bases from J, the gap between germline ends came to 6 bases. CDR3 length equals 13 residues. The V gene's germline CDR1 is LGHDT and CDR2 YNNKEL (reference sequence). In nucleotides, the CDR3 is TGTGCCAGCAGCCAATCGGGGAATGAAAAACTGTTTTTT. Translation: CASSQSGNEKLFF.

The J gene is TRBJ2-7, the V gene TRBV5-4, with TRBD1 as a possible D gene (5 bases). The CDR3 has 14 residues. Trimming left V 4 bases short and J 0 bases short, with 11 bases between. The germline V gene encodes CDR1 SGHNT and CDR2 YYREEE (reference sequence). The CDR3 protein is CASSPDSTSYEQYF. The CDR3 bases are TGTGCCAGCAGCCCTGACAGCACCTCCTACGAGCAGTACTTC.

The V and J genes are TRBV20-1 and TRBJ2-1; D possibly corresponds to TRBD1 (6 bases). CDR1 is DFQATT, CDR2 SNEGSKA, per germline (reference sequence). The CDR3 has 13 residues. Trimming took 4 bases from V and 3 from J, leaving 10 bases between them. CDR3 loop: CSAIRGGYNEQFF. The CDR3 coding sequence is TGCAGTGCTATACGAGGGGGCTACAATGAGCAGTTCTTC.

This clonotype was recorded at least ten times. The V gene is TRBV18, the J gene TRBJ1-1; D ambiguous. This CDR3 spans 15 amino acids. Trimming removed 0 bases from V and 0 bases from J, with 8 bases in between. The germline CDR1 and CDR2 sequences are KGHSH and LQKENI. CDR3 sequence reads: CASSPPERMNTEAFF. In nucleotides, the CDR3 is TGTGCCAGCTCACCACCGGAACGGATGAACACTGAAGCTTTCTTT.

This chain uses TRBV5-1 with TRBJ2-3; TRBD2 might be the D (5 bases). V gave up 5 bases and J gave up 4 bases, with 17 bases separating them. The CDR3 loop spans 15 amino acids. Germline V gene data show CDR1 as SGHRS and CDR2 as YFSETQ. The CDR3 DNA reads TGCGCCAGCAGGCCGAACTCGGGGAACGCAGATACGCAGTATTTT. This translates into CASRPNSGNADTQYF. The full variable domain, rest sourced from reference TRBV5-1 and TRBJ2-3, is KAGVTQTPRYLIKTRGQQVTLSCSPISGHRSVSWYQQTPGQGLQFLFEYFSETQRNKGNFPGRFSGRQFSNSRSEMNVSTLELGDSALYLCASRPNSGNADTQYFGPGTRLTVL.

At least ten counts were recorded for this clonotype. The V gene is TRBV20-1, the J gene TRBJ2-5; 7 bases line up with TRBD1. This CDR3 region has 13 residues. CDR1 is DFQATT, CDR2 SNEGSKA, per germline (reference sequence). J was trimmed by 5 bases and V by 6 bases; bases with no gene match: 9. This CDR3 reads CSARDRYVETQYF. CDR3 DNA sequence: TGCAGTGCCCGGGACAGATACGTGGAGACCCAGTACTTC.

This clonotype was seen a few times. The J gene is TRBJ2-5, the V gene TRBV6-5, with D unresolved. The CDR3 sequence is 14 residues long. Trimming pared 6 bases from V and 2 bases from J, leaving 13 bases between. In germline, CDR1 is MNHEY, CDR2 SVGAGI. The CDR3 nucleotides read TGTGCCAGCAGGCCCGAGACGGCTCAAGAGACCCAGTACTTC. This gives the protein CASRPETAQETQYF.

The V and J genes are TRBV24-1 and TRBJ2-3, with a possible D match to TRBD2 (5 bases). The CDR3 contains 17 residues. The germline V gene has CDR1 KGHDR and CDR2 SFDVKD. The V end was cut by 7 bases, the J end by 4 bases, with 23 bases between. This CDR3 reads CATREDRPGITADTQYF. In nucleotides, the CDR3 is TGTGCCACCAGGGAGGATAGACCCGGGATCACAGCAGATACGCAGTATTTT.

This clonotype was seen a handful of times. V usage is TRBV29-1 and J usage is TRBJ1-3; 10 nucleotides line up with TRBD1. Germline assignment: CDR1 SQVTM and CDR2 ANQGSEA. Losses at the gene ends were 6 bases for V and 0 bases for J; bases not matched to a gene: 14. The CDR3 contains 18 residues. CDR3 bases: TGCAGCGTCCGTACGGGACAGGGGACGGGAGCCTCTGGAAACACCATATATTTT. This gives the protein CSVRTGQGTGASGNTIYF.